Detailed here is one T cell receptor beta chain. Its target is unknown. Measured with immunoSEQ multiplex PCR; TCRdb has only the in-frame clones, and not every one. The profile covers 56,000 or so clones, with around 80% appearing a single time and roughly 0.4% taken by the ten largest. The data stem from a study of memory CD4+ T cells and cytomegalovirus serostatus. The overall study: Healthy Belgian adult donors included 9 or 10 CMV-positive and 20 to 30 CMV-negative people.

The sort gate was single viable CD3+CD4+CD8-CD45RO+ cells for memory CD4+ T cells. Study findings and constraints: A US-trained random forest predicted CMV serostatus with median AUC around 0.91. Suggested: most of the CMV-linked TCR signature lies in CD4+ memory cells. About 40% of the roughly 160 known CMV-associated TCRbeta sequences appeared in CD4+ memory.

Sequenced: memory CD4+ T cells from blood. This receptor was identified in an adult in good health and CMV-seronegative.

This CDR3 is CASSEFSPLASLHEQYF. In nucleotides, the CDR3 is TGTGCCAGCAGTGAATTTAGTCCGCTAGCCTCCTTACACGAGCAGTACTTC. The chain couples TRBV6-1 to TRBJ2-7, with a possible D match to TRBD2 (5 bases). Trimming shortened V by 2 bases and J by 5 bases, and 22 bases separated the two germline ends. The CDR3 is 17 residues long. The germline V gene encodes CDR1 MNHNS and CDR2 SASEGT.